A selection of T cell receptor beta chains follows, all from one sample in a study of blood T cell repertoires in COVID-19. The data were produced by immunoSEQ multiplex PCR, yet TCRdb's version contains in-frame clones alone and is incomplete. The table lists about 260,000 clones, about 87% of them singletons. What was sequenced was peripheral blood. These receptors were taken from a woman aged 35 to 49 who had recovered from COVID-19. Both conserved end residues are part of each CDR3. D genes are given only for firm matches. Clone size is stated in some rows and not others, as once, few, many or a class when expanded.

J gene: TRBJ1-2; V gene: TRBV6-1; D gene: TRBD1; clone size: -; CDR3 protein: CASSEDRTGSGYGYTF; CDR3 DNA: TGTGCCAGCAGTGAAGACAGGACAGGGTCGGGCTATGGCTACACCTTC
J gene: TRBJ1-1; V gene: TRBV19; D gene: -; clone size: -; CDR3 protein: CASSQLTGNTEAFF; CDR3 DNA: TGTGCCAGTAGCCAGCTCACAGGGAACACTGAAGCTTTCTTT
J gene: TRBJ2-7; V gene: TRBV27; D gene: -; clone size: -; CDR3 protein: CASRRFPSSYEQYF; CDR3 DNA: TGTGCCAGTCGGCGGTTTCCGAGCTCCTACGAGCAGTACTTC
J gene: TRBJ1-4; V gene: TRBV19; D gene: -; clone size: -; CDR3 protein: CASSIWGATNEKLFF; CDR3 DNA: TGTGCCAGTAGTATATGGGGGGCAACTAATGAAAAACTGTTTTTT
J gene: TRBJ1-3; V gene: TRBV11-2; D gene: -; clone size: -; CDR3 protein: CASSLEPGRRGNTIYF; CDR3 DNA: TGTGCCAGCAGCTTAGAACCGGGTAGAAGGGGAAACACCATATATTTT
J gene: TRBJ1-2; V gene: TRBV11-2; D gene: TRBD1; clone size: -; CDR3 protein: CASSPAGGHYGYTF; CDR3 DNA: TGTGCCAGCAGCCCAGCAGGGGGTCACTATGGCTACACCTTC
J gene: TRBJ2-7; V gene: TRBV5-4; D gene: -; clone size: few; CDR3 protein: CASSPERGIEQYF; CDR3 DNA: TGTGCCAGCAGCCCCGAAAGGGGCATCGAGCAGTACTTC
J gene: TRBJ2-1; V gene: TRBV6-5; D gene: -; clone size: once; CDR3 protein: CASRNLPGGQNEQFF; CDR3 DNA: TGTGCCAGCAGGAACTTACCGGGGGGCCAGAATGAGCAGTTCTTC
J gene: TRBJ1-6; V gene: TRBV3-1/TRBV3-2; D gene: -; clone size: -; CDR3 protein: CASSVGADRRYSPLHF; CDR3 DNA: TGTGCCAGCAGTGTCGGGGCAGACAGGAGGTATTCACCCCTCCACTTT
J gene: TRBJ1-3; V gene: TRBV7-2; D gene: -; clone size: -; CDR3 protein: CASSSGQFSGNTIYF; CDR3 DNA: TGTGCCAGCAGCTCTGGACAGTTCTCTGGAAACACCATATATTTT
J gene: TRBJ2-1; V gene: TRBV3-1/TRBV3-2; D gene: -; clone size: -; CDR3 protein: CASSQRGPSYNEQFF; CDR3 DNA: TGTGCCAGCAGCCAGCGGGGTCCCTCCTACAATGAGCAGTTCTTC
J gene: TRBJ1-1; V gene: TRBV19; D gene: -; clone size: -; CDR3 protein: CASSIFSMNTEAFF; CDR3 DNA: TGTGCCAGTAGTATTTTCTCTATGAACACTGAAGCTTTCTTT
J gene: TRBJ2-5; V gene: TRBV21-1; D gene: -; clone size: -; CDR3 protein: CASSKRGGIRDRPRRETQYF; CDR3 DNA: TGTGCCAGCAGCAAACGAGGGGGAATTCGCGACAGGCCGCGTCGTGAGACCCAGTACTTC
J gene: TRBJ2-2; V gene: TRBV10-3; D gene: -; clone size: few; CDR3 protein: CAISDAGELFF; CDR3 DNA: TGTGCCATCAGTGACGCCGGGGAGCTGTTTTTT
J gene: TRBJ1-1; V gene: TRBV6-1; D gene: TRBD1; clone size: -; CDR3 protein: CASSEVDRVTEAFF; CDR3 DNA: TGTGCCAGCAGTGAAGTCGACAGGGTTACTGAAGCTTTCTTT
J gene: TRBJ1-1; V gene: TRBV5-1; D gene: TRBD1; clone size: -; CDR3 protein: CASSRPGQGNTEAFF; CDR3 DNA: TGCGCCAGCAGCCGACCGGGACAGGGCAACACTGAAGCTTTCTTT
J gene: TRBJ1-2; V gene: TRBV4-1; D gene: TRBD1; clone size: -; CDR3 protein: CASSPPRDSAYGYTF; CDR3 DNA: TGCGCCAGCAGCCCACCCAGGGACAGCGCCTATGGCTACACCTTC
J gene: TRBJ1-1; V gene: TRBV11-2; D gene: -; clone size: -; CDR3 protein: CASSVRLVNTEAFF; CDR3 DNA: TGTGCCAGCAGCGTCAGACTGGTGAACACTGAAGCTTTCTTT
J gene: TRBJ1-1; V gene: TRBV6-5; D gene: -; clone size: -; CDR3 protein: CASSYSMWGLNTEAFF; CDR3 DNA: TGTGCCAGCAGTTACTCGATGTGGGGCTTGAACACTGAAGCTTTCTTT
J gene: TRBJ2-3; V gene: TRBV18; D gene: TRBD1; clone size: -; CDR3 protein: CASSPPAGGEVTQYF; CDR3 DNA: TGTGCCAGCTCACCACCGGCAGGGGGAGAGGTTACGCAGTATTTT
J gene: TRBJ1-1; V gene: TRBV9; D gene: TRBD1; clone size: once; CDR3 protein: CASSVGQGNTEAFF; CDR3 DNA: TGTGCCAGCAGCGTAGGACAGGGGAACACTGAAGCTTTCTTT
J gene: TRBJ2-1; V gene: TRBV12-3/TRBV12-4; D gene: -; clone size: -; CDR3 protein: CASSSTGTAEQFF; CDR3 DNA: TGTGCCAGCAGTTCCACAGGGACGGCTGAGCAGTTCTTC
J gene: TRBJ1-5; V gene: TRBV18; D gene: TRBD1; clone size: -; CDR3 protein: CASSPRTGINQPQHF; CDR3 DNA: TGTGCCAGCTCACCCCGGACAGGGATAAATCAGCCCCAGCATTTT
J gene: TRBJ1-4; V gene: TRBV5-8; D gene: -; clone size: once; CDR3 protein: CASSFATRRGEKLFF; CDR3 DNA: TGTGCCAGCAGCTTCGCAACGAGACGGGGTGAAAAACTGTTTTTT
J gene: TRBJ2-2; V gene: TRBV29-1; D gene: TRBD1; clone size: -; CDR3 protein: CSGDRADTGELFF; CDR3 DNA: TGCAGCGGGGACAGGGCGGACACCGGGGAGCTGTTTTTT
J gene: TRBJ1-1; V gene: TRBV19; D gene: -; clone size: -; CDR3 protein: CASKGQMNTEAFF; CDR3 DNA: TGTGCCAGTAAGGGGCAGATGAACACTGAAGCTTTCTTT
J gene: TRBJ2-1; V gene: TRBV2; D gene: -; clone size: -; CDR3 protein: CASRPAGVYNEQFF; CDR3 DNA: TGTGCCTCTCGTCCGGCCGGAGTCTACAATGAGCAGTTCTTC
J gene: TRBJ2-7; V gene: TRBV9; D gene: -; clone size: -; CDR3 protein: CASSEGGWPSYEQYF; CDR3 DNA: TGTGCCAGCAGCGAAGGAGGGTGGCCGTCCTACGAGCAGTACTTC
J gene: TRBJ2-7; V gene: TRBV20-1; D gene: -; clone size: -; CDR3 protein: CSAIDNRRPSYEQYF; CDR3 DNA: TGCAGTGCTATTGACAATCGCAGGCCAAGCTACGAGCAGTACTTC
J gene: TRBJ1-1; V gene: TRBV19; D gene: TRBD1; clone size: -; CDR3 protein: CASSPIDRDDTEAFF; CDR3 DNA: TGTGCCAGTAGTCCTATCGACAGGGATGACACTGAAGCTTTCTTT
J gene: TRBJ2-7; V gene: TRBV12-3/TRBV12-4; D gene: TRBD1; clone size: once; CDR3 protein: CASNAQGIDEQYF; CDR3 DNA: TGTGCCAGCAACGCACAGGGGATCGACGAGCAGTACTTC
J gene: TRBJ1-1; V gene: TRBV4-2; D gene: TRBD1; clone size: -; CDR3 protein: CASSPDRANTEAFF; CDR3 DNA: TGTGCCAGCAGCCCGGACAGGGCGAACACTGAAGCTTTCTTT
J gene: TRBJ1-5; V gene: TRBV7-3; D gene: -; clone size: -; CDR3 protein: CASSLGAYQPQHF; CDR3 DNA: TGTGCCAGCAGCTTAGGAGCTTATCAGCCCCAGCATTTT
J gene: TRBJ1-6; V gene: TRBV6-5; D gene: -; clone size: -; CDR3 protein: CASSIGRDALALHF; CDR3 DNA: TGTGCCAGCAGTATTGGGCGGGATGCCTTGGCCCTCCACTTT
J gene: TRBJ2-3; V gene: TRBV5-1; D gene: -; clone size: -; CDR3 protein: CASSSAVNPNTQYF; CDR3 DNA: TGCGCCAGCAGCTCGGCGGTGAATCCGAATACGCAGTATTTT
J gene: TRBJ1-3; V gene: TRBV11-2; D gene: -; clone size: -; CDR3 protein: CASSPPRGSSSGNTIYF; CDR3 DNA: TGTGCCAGCAGCCCCCCCCGGGGGTCCAGCTCTGGAAACACCATATATTTT
J gene: TRBJ1-4; V gene: TRBV18; D gene: -; clone size: -; CDR3 protein: CASSPQVGQDNEKLFF; CDR3 DNA: TGTGCCAGCTCACCACAAGTTGGGCAGGATAATGAAAAACTGTTTTTT
J gene: TRBJ2-7; V gene: TRBV9; D gene: TRBD1; clone size: -; CDR3 protein: CASSTSGTGAYEQYF; CDR3 DNA: TGTGCCAGCAGTACCTCCGGGACAGGGGCCTACGAGCAGTACTTC
J gene: TRBJ2-4; V gene: TRBV13; D gene: TRBD2; clone size: -; CDR3 protein: CASSYGLAGGPNIQYF; CDR3 DNA: TGTGCCAGCAGCTATGGACTAGCGGGGGGGCCGAACATTCAGTACTTC
J gene: TRBJ1-2; V gene: TRBV15; D gene: -; clone size: -; CDR3 protein: CATSRGGYGYTF; CDR3 DNA: TGTGCCACCAGCAGAGGAGGGTATGGCTACACCTTC
J gene: TRBJ1-1; V gene: TRBV4-1; D gene: TRBD1; clone size: -; CDR3 protein: CASSPGGGQGNTEAFF; CDR3 DNA: TGCGCCAGCAGCCCAGGGGGGGGACAGGGAAACACTGAAGCTTTCTTT
J gene: TRBJ1-1; V gene: TRBV5-1; D gene: TRBD1; clone size: -; CDR3 protein: CASSQKDRGNTEAFF; CDR3 DNA: TGCGCCAGCAGTCAGAAAGACAGGGGTAACACTGAAGCTTTCTTT
J gene: TRBJ2-7; V gene: TRBV25-1; D gene: -; clone size: -; CDR3 protein: CASSEPLGEGSYEQYF; CDR3 DNA: TGTGCCAGCAGTGAACCCCTTGGAGAGGGATCCTACGAGCAGTACTTC
J gene: TRBJ2-5; V gene: TRBV7-2; D gene: TRBD2; clone size: -; CDR3 protein: CASSLVAGTSGQETQYF; CDR3 DNA: TGTGCCAGCAGCTTAGTCGCGGGGACTAGCGGGCAAGAGACCCAGTACTTC
J gene: TRBJ2-3; V gene: TRBV3-1/TRBV3-2; D gene: TRBD2; clone size: -; CDR3 protein: CASSQASGGALRTDTQYF; CDR3 DNA: TGTGCCAGCAGCCAAGCGAGCGGGGGGGCTTTGCGCACAGATACGCAGTATTTT
J gene: TRBJ2-1; V gene: TRBV4-3; D gene: TRBD1; clone size: -; CDR3 protein: CASSQDKDRGQFF; CDR3 DNA: TGCGCCAGCAGCCAAGATAAGGACAGGGGGCAGTTCTTC
J gene: TRBJ1-6; V gene: TRBV15; D gene: -; clone size: -; CDR3 protein: CATSRDRELLHF; CDR3 DNA: TGTGCCACCAGCAGAGATCGGGAGCTCCTCCACTTT
J gene: TRBJ2-3; V gene: TRBV2; D gene: -; clone size: few; CDR3 protein: CASSVYRDFGDTQYF; CDR3 DNA: TGTGCCAGCAGCGTGTATCGGGACTTCGGAGATACGCAGTATTTT
J gene: TRBJ1-2; V gene: TRBV7-2; D gene: TRBD1; clone size: once; CDR3 protein: CASSFGTENYGYTF; CDR3 DNA: TGTGCCAGCAGCTTCGGGACAGAGAACTATGGCTACACCTTC
J gene: TRBJ2-2; V gene: TRBV9; D gene: -; clone size: -; CDR3 protein: CASSPQRSGTGELFF; CDR3 DNA: TGTGCCAGCAGCCCTCAGAGGTCCGGGACCGGGGAGCTGTTTTTT
J gene: TRBJ1-2; V gene: TRBV4-3; D gene: -; clone size: -; CDR3 protein: CASSQDLGSSNYGYTF; CDR3 DNA: TGCGCCAGCAGCCAAGATCTGGGCTCTTCTAACTATGGCTACACCTTC
J gene: TRBJ1-2; V gene: TRBV3-1/TRBV3-2; D gene: TRBD1; clone size: -; CDR3 protein: CASSLVTGSSGGYTF; CDR3 DNA: TGTGCCAGCAGCCTCGTGACAGGGAGTAGCGGTGGCTACACCTTC
J gene: TRBJ1-2; V gene: TRBV7-2; D gene: TRBD1; clone size: once; CDR3 protein: CASSLGGQGYYGYTF; CDR3 DNA: TGTGCCAGCAGCTTAGGGGGACAGGGGTACTATGGCTACACCTTC
J gene: TRBJ2-1; V gene: TRBV12-3/TRBV12-4; D gene: -; clone size: once; CDR3 protein: CASSQGLIDEQFF; CDR3 DNA: TGTGCCAGCAGTCAGGGACTTATTGATGAGCAGTTCTTC
J gene: TRBJ1-1; V gene: TRBV12-3/TRBV12-4; D gene: -; clone size: -; CDR3 protein: CASTRDPGVEAFF; CDR3 DNA: TGTGCCAGCACGAGGGACCCAGGGGTCGAAGCTTTCTTT
J gene: TRBJ1-4; V gene: TRBV3-1/TRBV3-2; D gene: -; clone size: -; CDR3 protein: CASSPRPPGGLSNEKLFF; CDR3 DNA: TGTGCCAGCAGCCCTCGCCCTCCGGGGGGCTTGTCTAATGAAAAACTGTTTTTT
J gene: TRBJ1-4; V gene: TRBV18; D gene: TRBD1; clone size: -; CDR3 protein: CASSPGTGREKLFF; CDR3 DNA: TGTGCCAGCTCACCCGGGACAGGGCGTGAAAAACTGTTTTTT